This T cell receptor (beta chain) emerged from a study of breast tumors, draining lymph nodes, adjacent tissues. Study observations and caveats: Tumor TCR diversity was below lymph nodes but above nontumor tissue. Tumor and nontumor repertoires were significantly more similar in luminal-like than in basal-like breast cancer. Data only fit, rather than demonstrated, lymph node origin of most tumor T cells.

Using its own MiXCR run on the multiplex PCR reads, TCRdb lists one record per CDR3 protein. In the table there are about 200,000 distinct CDR3 sequences, 30% to 35% of which are singletons. Trimming pared 4 bases from V and 3 bases from J, leaving 11 bases between. The CDR3 contains 14 residues. CDR1 and CDR2 (germline): MNHEY, SVGAGI. Regarding this clonotype: Its matching antigen is unknown.

Breast cancer patients provided tissue from their axillary draining lymph nodes. This clonotype originated in a female donor with breast cancer. Some clones in this sample may be carry-over from other donors' samples. The rearrangement links TRBV6-5 to TRBJ2-3, with a possible D match to TRBD2 (5 bases). Material: axillary lymph node tissue. The CDR3 reads CASSSDWRTDTQYF. The CDR3 nucleotides are TGTGCCAGCAGTTCAGACTGGAGGACAGATACGCAGTATTTT.